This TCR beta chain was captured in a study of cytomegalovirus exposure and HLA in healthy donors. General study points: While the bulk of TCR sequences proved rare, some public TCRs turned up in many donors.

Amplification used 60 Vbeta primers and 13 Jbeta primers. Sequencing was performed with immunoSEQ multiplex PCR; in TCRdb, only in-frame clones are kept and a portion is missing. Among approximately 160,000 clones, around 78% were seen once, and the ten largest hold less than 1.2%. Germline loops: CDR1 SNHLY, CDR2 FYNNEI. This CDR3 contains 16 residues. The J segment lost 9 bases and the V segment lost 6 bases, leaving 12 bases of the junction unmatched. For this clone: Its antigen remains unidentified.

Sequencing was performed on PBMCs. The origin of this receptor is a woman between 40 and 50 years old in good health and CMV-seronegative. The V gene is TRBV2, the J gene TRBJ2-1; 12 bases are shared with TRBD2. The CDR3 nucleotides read TGTGCCAGCAGACACCCGACTAGCGGGAGAGTAAGTGAGCAGTTCTTC. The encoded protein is CASRHPTSGRVSEQFF.